A single T cell receptor (beta chain) is shown here with its context. This record comes from a study of T cell responses to AZD1222 COVID-19 vaccine. This CDR3 has 17 residues. Germline values: CDR1 MNHNY, CDR2 SVGAGI (reference sequence). Trimming at V came to 5 bases and at J to 6 bases, leaving 11 bases not matched to a gene. Repertoires were generated with immunoSEQ multiplex PCR, while TCRdb's copy carries only in-frame clones and drops some. The sample has tens of thousands of clones, roughly 80% seen once. The material sequenced was peripheral blood, taken on day 0 of AZD1222 vaccination. This TCR was recovered from an adult in good health. The rearrangement joins TRBV6-6 to TRBJ2-3, with TRBD2 matching over 13 bases. The CDR3 region is CASSRTGLAGVADTQYF. CDR3 nucleotides: TGTGCCAGCAGTCGCACCGGACTAGCGGGAGTCGCCGATACGCAGTATTTT.